This T cell receptor (beta chain) was retrieved from a study of Graves' ophthalmopathy and Graves' hyperthyroidism. General study points: Separation of ophthalmopathy from stable hyperthyroidism was achieved by a 13-signature model, at approximately 90% sensitivity and under 83% specificity. Blood repertoires reportedly contained most expanded thyroid clonotypes above 0.001 frequency.

Moderate-to-severe activity, CAS at least 3, NOSPECS at least 4 and duration under 3 months characterized donors with ophthalmopathy. Establishment of the diagnosis relied upon clinical symptoms, serum thyroxine, TRAb, thyroid ultrasound and orbital computed tomography. Concerning this clonotype itself: Its antigen is not known.

TCR beta CDR3 regions were amplified from RNA transcripts. Amplification began with first-round RT-PCR using HTBI primers, then second-round multiplex PCR was performed. TCRdb redid the calling of the multiplex PCR reads with MiXCR, one entry per CDR3 protein. The table shows approximately 460,000 distinct CDR3 sequences, with approximately 14% occurring only once. V lost 7 bases and J 0 bases, leaving 13 bases between the germline ends. Germline assignment: CDR1 LNHDA and CDR2 SQIVND (reference sequence). This CDR3 region has 15 residues. The receptor was isolated from a young woman with Graves' ophthalmopathy. Material: blood. This chain links TRBV19 with TRBJ1-3; D gene uncertain. CDR3 in amino acids: CASTPWAASGNTIYF. The CDR3 DNA reads TGTGCCAGTACCCCGTGGGCAGCCTCTGGAAACACCATATATTTT.